This T cell receptor beta chain was profiled in a study of T-cell reconstitution after alpha-beta-depleted transplantation in children. It was with unique molecular identifiers that the TCRbeta library was prepared. TCRdb redid the calling of the PCR reads with MiXCR, one entry per CDR3 protein. The sample lists 490,000 or so distinct CDR3 sequences, around 12% occurring once. This clonotype was seen more than once but under ten times. Germline assignment: CDR1 MDHEN and CDR2 SYDVKM. V shed 4 bases and J shed 4 bases, with 11 bases lying between them. There are 15 residues in the CDR3. Specimen: PBMCs from the stem cell graft donor, collected from the stem cell graft. This rearrangement joins TRBV28 to TRBJ2-6, with a tentative D call TRBD1 (6 bases). The receptor comes from a human donor who donated a stem cell graft to a child with combined immunodeficiency. The CDR3 bases are TGTGCCAGCAGTTCCTCCGGGACAGGGGCCAACGTCCTGACTTTC. It specifies CASSSSGTGANVLTF.